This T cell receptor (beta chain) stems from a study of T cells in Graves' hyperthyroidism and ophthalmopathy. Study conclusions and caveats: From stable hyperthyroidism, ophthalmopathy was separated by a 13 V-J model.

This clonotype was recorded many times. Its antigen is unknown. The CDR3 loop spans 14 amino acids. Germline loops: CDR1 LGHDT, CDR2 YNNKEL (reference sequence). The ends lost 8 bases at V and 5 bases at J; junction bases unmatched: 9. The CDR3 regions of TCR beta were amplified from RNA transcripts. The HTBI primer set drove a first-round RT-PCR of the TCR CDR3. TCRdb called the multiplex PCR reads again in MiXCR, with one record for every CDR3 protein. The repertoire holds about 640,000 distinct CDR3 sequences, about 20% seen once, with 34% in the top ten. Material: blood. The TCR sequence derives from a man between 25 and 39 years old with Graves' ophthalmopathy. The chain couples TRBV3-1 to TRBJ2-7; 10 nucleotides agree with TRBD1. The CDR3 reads CASGRQGAPNEQYF. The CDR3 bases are TGTGCCAGCGGGAGACAGGGGGCGCCCAACGAGCAGTACTTC.